This T cell receptor beta chain was recovered during a study of technical replicates of blood from a few donors. The CDR3 consists of 16 residues. In germline, CDR1 is SGHRS, CDR2 YFSETQ. Trimming removed 4 bases from V and 2 bases from J; junction bases left unmatched: 5. Measured with immunoSEQ multiplex PCR; TCRdb has only the in-frame clones, and not every one. Found here are 50,000 to 60,000 clones, 90% to 95% of them singletons; the top ten hold approximately 3.6%. The chain uses TRBV5-1 and TRBJ2-2; 10 bases are a match to TRBD2. Sample: PBMCs. The clonotype was recovered from a human donor in good health. Some clones in this sample may be carry-over from other donors' samples. CDR3 bases: TGCGCCAGCAGCAGTACTAGCGGGACAAACACCGGGGAGCTGTTTTTT. Translated, it gives CASSSTSGTNTGELFF.